The text below deals with one T cell receptor (beta chain). This sample was taken from a study of blood T cell repertoires in COVID-19. Assay used: immunoSEQ multiplex PCR; TCRdb lists only in-frame clones, some missing. This sample carries 350,000 or so clones, about 91% of them seen once, and the ten largest clones take 1.6%. Germline CDR1 SGHRS, CDR2 YFSETQ. V gave up 0 bases and J gave up 7 bases; unmatched junction bases: 5. This CDR3 region has 15 residues. V gene TRBV5-1 combines with J gene TRBJ1-4, with 8 bases identical to TRBD1. Sequencing was performed on peripheral blood. This TCR came from a woman aged 25 to 39 with COVID-19, enrolled during active disease. For the CDR3, the DNA is TGCGCCAGCAGCTTGGCAGGGGGCGGATTTGAAAAACTGTTTTTT. Translated, it gives CASSLAGGGFEKLFF.